This T cell receptor (beta chain) stems from a study of response to subunit inactivated influenza vaccine. Germline V gives CDR1 MGHRA, CDR2 YSYEKL. The CDR3 is made up of 15 amino acids. J gave up 6 bases and V 5 bases, and 9 bases lay outside the gene matches. TCRdb re-derived calls from the RT-PCR reads in MiXCR, one entry per CDR3 protein. The sample shows more than 400,000 distinct CDR3 sequences, roughly 9.7% of them seen only once. Only a few counts were recorded for this clonotype. The antigen is not known. Study-level findings and limits: Each seasonal flu vaccination may recruit only limited new T cells, authors suggested.

Specimen: PBMCs from blood, collected 45 days after vaccination. The TCR comes from a man aged 50-60 years who received an inactivated influenza vaccine. The chain uses TRBV4-1 and TRBJ2-3, with 9 positions matching TRBD1. The CDR3, as DNA: TGCGCCAGCAGCGTAACCGGGACAGGGACCGATACGCAGTATTTT. Translated, it gives CASSVTGTGTDTQYF.